This paragraph reports one TCR beta chain. The repertoire was sequenced with immunoSEQ multiplex PCR; TCRdb's copy has only in-frame clones and lacks some. The profile shows about 270,000 clones, roughly 86% of them singletons. This sample was taken from a study of blood T cell repertoires in COVID-19. This CDR3 is built from 14 residues. Trimming shortened V by 5 bases and J by 7 bases, and 18 bases separated the two germline ends. Germline V gene lookup returns CDR1 SGHNT and CDR2 YENEEA. The chain combines TRBV11-3 with TRBJ2-7, with D perhaps TRBD1 (5 bases). The sequence was obtained from a middle-aged man with active or convalescent COVID-19. The source material was peripheral blood. CDR3 nucleotides: TGTGCCAGCAGCAATCTGGCAGGGAAGGGGGAGCAGTACTTC. As protein: CASSNLAGKGEQYF. Drawing the rest from reference TRBV11-3 and TRBJ2-7, the complete variable domain is EAGVVQSPRYKIIEKKQPVAFWCNPISGHNTLYWYLQNLGQGPELLIRYENEEAVDDSQLPKDRFSAERLKGVDSTLKIQPAELGDSAVYLCASSNLAGKGEQYFGPGTRLTVT.